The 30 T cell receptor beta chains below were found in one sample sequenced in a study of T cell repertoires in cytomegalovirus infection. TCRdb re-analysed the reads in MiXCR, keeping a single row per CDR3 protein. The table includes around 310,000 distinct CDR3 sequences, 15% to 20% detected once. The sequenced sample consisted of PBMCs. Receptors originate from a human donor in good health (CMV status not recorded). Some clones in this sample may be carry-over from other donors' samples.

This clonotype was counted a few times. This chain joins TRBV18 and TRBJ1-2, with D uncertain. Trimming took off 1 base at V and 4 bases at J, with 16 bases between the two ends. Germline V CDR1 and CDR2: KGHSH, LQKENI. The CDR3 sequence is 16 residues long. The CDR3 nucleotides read TGTGCCAGCTCACCACAAAAAAAACAAGTCGGCTATGGCTACACCTTC. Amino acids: CASSPQKKQVGYGYTF.

The CDR3 nucleotides are TGTGCCAGCAGTTACGCTGGGCCAAGGACAGGGTCCTACGAGCAGTACTTC. Residues: CASSYAGPRTGSYEQYF. V gene TRBV6-5 combines with J gene TRBJ2-7; 8 nucleotides align to TRBD1. This CDR3 comprises 17 residues. V dropped 2 bases and J dropped 1; count of bases not matched to a gene: 10. The germline V gene has CDR1 MNHEY and CDR2 SVGAGI.

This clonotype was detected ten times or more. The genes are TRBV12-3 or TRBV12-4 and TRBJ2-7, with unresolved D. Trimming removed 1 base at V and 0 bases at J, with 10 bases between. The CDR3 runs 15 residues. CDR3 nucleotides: TGTGCCAGCAGTTTAGGGCAGGTCGGCTCCTACGAGCAGTACTTC. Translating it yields CASSLGQVGSYEQYF.

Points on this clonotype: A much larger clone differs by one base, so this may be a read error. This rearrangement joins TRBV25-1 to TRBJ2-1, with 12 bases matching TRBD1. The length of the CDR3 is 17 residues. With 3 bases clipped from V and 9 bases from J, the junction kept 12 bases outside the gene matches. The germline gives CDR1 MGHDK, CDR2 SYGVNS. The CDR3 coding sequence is TGTGCCAGCAGTGATCCCCCGGGACAGGGGGCGAACATTGAGCAGTTCTTC. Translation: CASSDPPGQGANIEQFF.

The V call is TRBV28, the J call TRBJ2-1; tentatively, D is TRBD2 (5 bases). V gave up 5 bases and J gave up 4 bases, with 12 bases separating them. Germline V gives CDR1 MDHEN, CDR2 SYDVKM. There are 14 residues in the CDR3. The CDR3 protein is CASSPPSSYNEQFF. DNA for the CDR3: TGTGCCAGCAGTCCACCTAGCTCTTACAATGAGCAGTTCTTC.

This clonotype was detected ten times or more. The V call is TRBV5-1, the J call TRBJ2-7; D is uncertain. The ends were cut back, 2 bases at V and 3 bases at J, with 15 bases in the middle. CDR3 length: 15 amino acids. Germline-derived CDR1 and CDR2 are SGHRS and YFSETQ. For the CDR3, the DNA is TGCGCCAGCAGCTTCGGCAGCCGTGATGACTACGAGCAGTACTTC. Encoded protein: CASSFGSRDDYEQYF.

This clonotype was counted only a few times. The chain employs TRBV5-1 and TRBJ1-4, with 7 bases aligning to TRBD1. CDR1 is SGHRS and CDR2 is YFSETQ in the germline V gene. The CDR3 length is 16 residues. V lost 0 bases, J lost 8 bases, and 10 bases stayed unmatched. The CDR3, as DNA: TGCGCCAGCAGCTTGGGGTTACAGGGGCGCCGCGAAAAACTGTTTTTT. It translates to CASSLGLQGRREKLFF.

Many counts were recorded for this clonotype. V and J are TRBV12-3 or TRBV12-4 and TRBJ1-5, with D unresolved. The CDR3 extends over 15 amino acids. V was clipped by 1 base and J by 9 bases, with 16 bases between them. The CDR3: CASSLEADPAGPQHF. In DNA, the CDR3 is TGTGCCAGCAGTTTAGAGGCAGACCCCGCGGGGCCCCAGCATTTT.

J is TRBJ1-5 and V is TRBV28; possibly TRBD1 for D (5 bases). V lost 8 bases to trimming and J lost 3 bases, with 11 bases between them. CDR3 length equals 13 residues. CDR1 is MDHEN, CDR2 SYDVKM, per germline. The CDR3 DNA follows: TGTGCCAGCCGCCGACAGTACAATCAGCCCCAGCATTTT. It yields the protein CASRRQYNQPQHF.

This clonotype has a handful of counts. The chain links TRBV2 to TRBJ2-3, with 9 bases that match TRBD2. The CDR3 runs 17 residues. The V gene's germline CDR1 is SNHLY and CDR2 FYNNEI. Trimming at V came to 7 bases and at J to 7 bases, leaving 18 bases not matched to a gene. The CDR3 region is CASTPRVLAGFGNTQYF. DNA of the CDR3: TGTGCCAGCACGCCCCGGGTGCTAGCGGGGTTTGGAAATACGCAGTATTTT.

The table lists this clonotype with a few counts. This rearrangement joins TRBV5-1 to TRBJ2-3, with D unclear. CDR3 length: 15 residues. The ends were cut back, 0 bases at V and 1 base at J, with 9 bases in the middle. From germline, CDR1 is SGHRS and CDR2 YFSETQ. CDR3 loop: CASSLGIVRTDTQYF. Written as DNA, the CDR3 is TGCGCCAGCAGCTTGGGAATAGTCCGCACAGATACGCAGTATTTT.

CDR3 nucleotides: TGTGCCAGCAGTGAATTAGGGCCAGGGGAGCAGCCCCAGCATTTT. It translates to CASSELGPGEQPQHF. The chain recombines TRBV2 with TRBJ1-5, with D possibly being TRBD1 (6 bases). V lost 2 bases to trimming and J lost 7 bases, with 15 bases between them. Germline V lookup: CDR1 SNHLY, CDR2 FYNNEI. CDR3 size: 15 residues.

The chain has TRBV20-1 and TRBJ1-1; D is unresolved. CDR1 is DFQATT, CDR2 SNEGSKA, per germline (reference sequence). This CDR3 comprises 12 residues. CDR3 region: CSPSSGVAEAFF. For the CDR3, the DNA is TGCAGCCCCTCCTCCGGTGTCGCTGAAGCTTTCTTT.

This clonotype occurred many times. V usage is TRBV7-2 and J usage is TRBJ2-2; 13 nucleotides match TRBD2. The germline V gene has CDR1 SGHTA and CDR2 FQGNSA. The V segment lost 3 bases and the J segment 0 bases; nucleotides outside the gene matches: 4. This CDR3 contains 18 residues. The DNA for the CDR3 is TGTGCCAGCAGCTTCGGACTAGCGGGGGCTTCGAACACCGGGGAGCTGTTTTTT. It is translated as CASSFGLAGASNTGELFF.

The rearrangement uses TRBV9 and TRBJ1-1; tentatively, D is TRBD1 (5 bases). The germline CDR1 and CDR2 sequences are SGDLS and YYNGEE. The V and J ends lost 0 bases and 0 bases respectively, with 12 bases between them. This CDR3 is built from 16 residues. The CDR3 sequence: CASSVGGGTMNTEAFF. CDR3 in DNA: TGTGCCAGCAGCGTAGGGGGGGGGACCATGAACACTGAAGCTTTCTTT.

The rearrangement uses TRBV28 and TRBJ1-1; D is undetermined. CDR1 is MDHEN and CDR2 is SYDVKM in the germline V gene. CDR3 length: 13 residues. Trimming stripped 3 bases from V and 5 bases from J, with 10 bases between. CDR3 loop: CASSFPGLTEAFF. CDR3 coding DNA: TGTGCCAGCAGTTTTCCGGGTCTTACTGAAGCTTTCTTT.

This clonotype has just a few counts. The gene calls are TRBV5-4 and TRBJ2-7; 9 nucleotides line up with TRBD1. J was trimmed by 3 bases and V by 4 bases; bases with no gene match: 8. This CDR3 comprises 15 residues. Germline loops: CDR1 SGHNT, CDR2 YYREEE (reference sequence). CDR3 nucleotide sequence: TGTGCCAGCAGCAAGGGACAGGGAGGGGTCTACGAGCAGTACTTC. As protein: CASSKGQGGVYEQYF. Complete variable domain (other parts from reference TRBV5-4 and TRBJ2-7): ETGVTQSPTHLIKTRGQQVTLRCSSQSGHNTVSWYQQALGQGPQFIFQYYREEENGRGNFPPRFSGLQFPNYSSELNVNALELDDSALYLCASSKGQGGVYEQYFGPGTRLTVT.

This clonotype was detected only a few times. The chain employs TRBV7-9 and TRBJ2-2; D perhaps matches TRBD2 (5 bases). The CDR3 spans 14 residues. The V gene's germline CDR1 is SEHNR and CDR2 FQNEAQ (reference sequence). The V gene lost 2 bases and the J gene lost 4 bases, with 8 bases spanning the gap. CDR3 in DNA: TGTGCCAGCAGCTTAATGGGGAGCACCGGGGAGCTGTTTTTT. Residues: CASSLMGSTGELFF.

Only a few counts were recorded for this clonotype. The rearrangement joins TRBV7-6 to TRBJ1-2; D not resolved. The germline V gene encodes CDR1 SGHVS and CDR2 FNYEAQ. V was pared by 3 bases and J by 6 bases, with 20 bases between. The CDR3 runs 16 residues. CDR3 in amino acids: CASSFGYKRVVDGYTF. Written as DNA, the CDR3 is TGTGCCAGCAGCTTCGGTTATAAACGAGTCGTAGATGGCTACACCTTC.

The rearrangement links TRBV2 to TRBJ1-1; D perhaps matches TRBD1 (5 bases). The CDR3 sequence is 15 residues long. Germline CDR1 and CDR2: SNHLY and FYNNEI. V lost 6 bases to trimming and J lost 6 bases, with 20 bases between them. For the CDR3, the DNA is TGTGCCAGCAGCAGTGAAGGCGGGGGGTCTGCTGAAGCTTTCTTT. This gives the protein CASSSEGGGSAEAFF.

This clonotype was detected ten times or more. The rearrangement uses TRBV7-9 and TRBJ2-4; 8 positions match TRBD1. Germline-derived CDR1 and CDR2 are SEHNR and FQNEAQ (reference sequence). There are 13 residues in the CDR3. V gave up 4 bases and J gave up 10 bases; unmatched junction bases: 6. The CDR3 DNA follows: TGTGCCAGCAGCTGGGGACAGGAACCAATTCAGTACTTC. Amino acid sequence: CASSWGQEPIQYF.

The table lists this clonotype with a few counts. In DNA form, the CDR3 reads TGTGCCAGCAGGCCACAGGGAGGAGCGGGGAAAACCTACGAGCAGTACTTC. This sequence encodes CASRPQGGAGKTYEQYF. The V call is TRBV28, the J call TRBJ2-7, with a tentative D call TRBD2 (7 bases). Trimming removed 6 bases at V and 2 bases at J, with 23 bases between. The CDR3 runs to 17 residues. CDR1 MDHEN and CDR2 SYDVKM come from the germline V gene.

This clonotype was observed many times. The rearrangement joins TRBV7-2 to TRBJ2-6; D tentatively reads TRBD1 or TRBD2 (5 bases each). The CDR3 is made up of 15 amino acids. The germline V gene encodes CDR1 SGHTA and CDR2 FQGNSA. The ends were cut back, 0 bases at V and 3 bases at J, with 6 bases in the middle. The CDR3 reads CASSLAGDGANVLTF. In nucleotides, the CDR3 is TGTGCCAGCAGCTTAGCGGGGGATGGGGCCAACGTCCTGACTTTC. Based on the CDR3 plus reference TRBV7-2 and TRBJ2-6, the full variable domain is GAGVSQSPSNKVTEKGKDVELRCDPISGHTALYWYRQSLGQGLEFLIYFQGNSAPDKSGLPSDRFSAERTGGSVSTLTIQRTQQEDSAVYLCASSLAGDGANVLTFGAGSRLTVL.

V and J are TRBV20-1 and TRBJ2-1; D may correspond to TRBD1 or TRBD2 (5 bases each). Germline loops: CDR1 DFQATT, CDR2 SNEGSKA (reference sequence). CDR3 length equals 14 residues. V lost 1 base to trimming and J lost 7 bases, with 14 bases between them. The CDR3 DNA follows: TGCAGTGCTAGAGGAGGGGCAGGGTGGAATGAGCAGTTCTTC. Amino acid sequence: CSARGGAGWNEQFF.

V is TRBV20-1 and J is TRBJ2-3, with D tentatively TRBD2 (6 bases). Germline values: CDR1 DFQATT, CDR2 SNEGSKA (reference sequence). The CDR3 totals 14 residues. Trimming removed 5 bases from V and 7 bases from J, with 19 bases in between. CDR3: CSAHRDSVTNTQYF. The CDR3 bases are TGCAGTGCTCACCGGGACTCAGTCACCAATACGCAGTATTTT.

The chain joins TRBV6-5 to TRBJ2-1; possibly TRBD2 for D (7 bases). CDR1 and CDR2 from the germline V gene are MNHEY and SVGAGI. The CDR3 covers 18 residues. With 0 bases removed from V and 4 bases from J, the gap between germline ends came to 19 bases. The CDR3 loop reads CASSYSAGAPMEYNEQFF. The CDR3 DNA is TGTGCCAGCAGTTACTCGGCGGGGGCCCCGATGGAATACAATGAGCAGTTCTTC.

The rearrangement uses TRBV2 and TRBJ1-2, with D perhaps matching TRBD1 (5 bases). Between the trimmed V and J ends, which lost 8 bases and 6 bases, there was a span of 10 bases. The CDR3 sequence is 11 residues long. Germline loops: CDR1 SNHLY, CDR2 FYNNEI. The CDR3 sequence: CASRTPDGYTF. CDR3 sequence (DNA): TGTGCCAGCCGGACACCTGATGGCTACACCTTC.

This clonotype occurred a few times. The CDR3 DNA follows: TGTGCCAGCAGCCGACTAGCGGGGGGGTTCGATACGCAGTATTTT. Its protein product is CASSRLAGGFDTQYF. The V gene is TRBV7-2, the J gene TRBJ2-3, with 14 bases matching TRBD2. The CDR3 contains 15 residues. CDR1 and CDR2 from the germline V gene are SGHTA and FQGNSA. V lost 5 bases and J lost 6; bases outside the gene matches: 4.

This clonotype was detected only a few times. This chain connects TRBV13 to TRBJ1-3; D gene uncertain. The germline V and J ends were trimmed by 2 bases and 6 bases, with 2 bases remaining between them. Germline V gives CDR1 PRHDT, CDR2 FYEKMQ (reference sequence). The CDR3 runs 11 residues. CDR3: CASSLQNTIYF. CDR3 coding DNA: TGTGCCAGCAGCTTACAAAACACCATATATTTT.

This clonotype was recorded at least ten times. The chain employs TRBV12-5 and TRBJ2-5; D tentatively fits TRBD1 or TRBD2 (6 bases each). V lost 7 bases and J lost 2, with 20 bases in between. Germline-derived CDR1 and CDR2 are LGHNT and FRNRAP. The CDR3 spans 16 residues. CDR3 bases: TGTGCTAGTGCCCCCCGAGGCGGGACAAGTCAAGAGACCCAGTACTTC. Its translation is CASAPRGGTSQETQYF. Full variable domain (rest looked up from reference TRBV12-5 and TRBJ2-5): DARVTQTPRHKVTEMGQEVTMRCQPILGHNTVFWYRQTMMQGLELLAYFRNRAPLDDSGMPKDRFSAEMPDATLATLKIQPSEPRDSAVYFCASAPRGGTSQETQYFGPGTRLLVL.